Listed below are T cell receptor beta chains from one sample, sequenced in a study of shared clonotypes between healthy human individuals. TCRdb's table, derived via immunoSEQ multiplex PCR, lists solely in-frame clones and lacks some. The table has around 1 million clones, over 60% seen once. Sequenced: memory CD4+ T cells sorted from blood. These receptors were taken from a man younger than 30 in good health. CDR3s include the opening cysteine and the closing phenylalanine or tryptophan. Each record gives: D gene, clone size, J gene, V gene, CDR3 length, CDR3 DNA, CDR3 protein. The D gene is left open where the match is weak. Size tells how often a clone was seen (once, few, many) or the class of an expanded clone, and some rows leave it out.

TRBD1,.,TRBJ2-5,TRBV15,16,TGTGCCACCAGCAGAGGGGACAGGGATGGAGTTGAGACCCAGTACTTC,CATSRGDRDGVETQYF
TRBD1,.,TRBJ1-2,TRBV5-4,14,TGTGCCAGCATACAAGGGACAGGGTTAGATGGCTACACCTTC,CASIQGTGLDGYTF
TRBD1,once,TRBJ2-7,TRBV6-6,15,TGTGCCAGCAGTTATGGACAGGCAAGCTCCTACGAGCAGTACTTC,CASSYGQASSYEQYF
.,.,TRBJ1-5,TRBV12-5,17,TGTGCTAGTGGTTTCCTAGGGGGGGCCTCTAGCAATCAGCCCCAGCATTTT,CASGFLGGASSNQPQHF
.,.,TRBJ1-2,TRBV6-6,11,TGTGCCAGCAGTTACTTGTATGGCTACACCTTC,CASSYLYGYTF
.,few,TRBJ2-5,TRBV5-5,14,TGTGCCAGCAGTTCCCTAGGGGCCCAAGAGACCCAGTACTTC,CASSSLGAQETQYF
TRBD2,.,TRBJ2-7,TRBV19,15,TGTGCCAGTAGCCGTGAGGGTAGCGGGATCTACGAGCAGTACTTC,CASSREGSGIYEQYF
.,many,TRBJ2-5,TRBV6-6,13,TGTGCCCACCACGGGGGCCCGGGAGAGACCCAGTACTTC,CAHHGGPGETQYF
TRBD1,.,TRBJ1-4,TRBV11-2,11,TGTGCCAGCAGCCGGAGGGACAGGGGTTTTTTT,CASSRRDRGFF
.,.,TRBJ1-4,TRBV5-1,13,TGCGCCAGCAGTCCTGAAGGGGAGGAAAAACTGTTTTTT,CASSPEGEEKLFF
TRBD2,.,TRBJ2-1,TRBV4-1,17,TGCGCCAGCAGCCAAGGAACGGGAGGATCCCGATTCAATGAGCAGTTCTTC,CASSQGTGGSRFNEQFF
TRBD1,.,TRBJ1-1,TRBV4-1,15,TGCGCCAGCAGCCAAGTTGACAGGGTAAAAACTGAAGCTTTCTTT,CASSQVDRVKTEAFF
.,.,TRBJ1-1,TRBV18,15,TGTGCCAGCTCACCCAACACAGGGATGAACACTGAAGCTTTCTTT,CASSPNTGMNTEAFF
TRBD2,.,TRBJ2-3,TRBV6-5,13,TGTGCCAGCAGGCGGGGGACTTTAGATACGCAGTATTTT,CASRRGTLDTQYF
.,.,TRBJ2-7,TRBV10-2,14,TGCGCCAGCAGTGATGGGAAGTGGAGCCACGAGCAGTACTTC,CASSDGKWSHEQYF
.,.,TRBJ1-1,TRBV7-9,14,TGTGCCAGCAGCTTATCCCCCCTGAACACTGAAGCTTTCTTT,CASSLSPLNTEAFF
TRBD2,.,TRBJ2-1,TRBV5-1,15,TGCGCCAGCAGCTTGGGACTAGCGGGGTACAATGAGCAGTTCTTC,CASSLGLAGYNEQFF
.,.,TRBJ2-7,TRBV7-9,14,TGTGCCAGCAGCGAAAATCAGCGCACCTACGAGCAGTACTTC,CASSENQRTYEQYF
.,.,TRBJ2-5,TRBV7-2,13,TGTGCCAGCAGCTCCGGAGGGAGAGAGACCCAGTACTTC,CASSSGGRETQYF
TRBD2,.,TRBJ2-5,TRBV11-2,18,TGTGCCAGCAGCTTAGGGAAGTCGGGTTTCGGGGGAGGGGAGACCCAGTACTTC,CASSLGKSGFGGGETQYF
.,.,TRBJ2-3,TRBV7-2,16,TGTGCCAGCAGCTTAGGGGACGCCGGGAGCACAGATACGCAGTATTTT,CASSLGDAGSTDTQYF
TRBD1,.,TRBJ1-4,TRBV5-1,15,TGCGCCAGCAGCTTGGGGGACAGCCTTAATGAAAAACTGTTTTTT,CASSLGDSLNEKLFF
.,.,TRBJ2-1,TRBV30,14,TGTGCCTGGAGGAGGGATAGCTCCTACAATGAGCAGTTCTTC,CAWRRDSSYNEQFF
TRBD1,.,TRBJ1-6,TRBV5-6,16,TGTGCCAGCAGCTTGAGAGCGACAGGGAACAATTCACCCCTCCACTTT,CASSLRATGNNSPLHF
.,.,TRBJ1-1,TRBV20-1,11,TGCAGTGCTAGGGCCGGGCTAGAAGCTTTCTTT,CSARAGLEAFF
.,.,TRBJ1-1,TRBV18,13,TGTGCCAGCTCACCACACCCGGACACTGAAGCTTTCTTT,CASSPHPDTEAFF
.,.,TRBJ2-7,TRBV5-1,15,TGCGCCAGCAGCACACGACCGGGACAATTGTACGAGCAGTACTTC,CASSTRPGQLYEQYF
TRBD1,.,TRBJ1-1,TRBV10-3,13,TGTGCCATCACCGACCACAGGGGAGAGGAGGCTTTCTTT,CAITDHRGEEAFF
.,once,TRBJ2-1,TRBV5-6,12,TGTGCCAGCAGCTTGTACCACAATGAGCAGTTCTTC,CASSLYHNEQFF
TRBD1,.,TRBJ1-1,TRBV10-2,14,TGCGCCAGCTCCTATGGACAGGGGGGGACTGAAGCTTTCTTT,CASSYGQGGTEAFF
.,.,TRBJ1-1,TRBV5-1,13,TGCGCCAGCAGCTTTGGACAGCCCACTGAAGCTTTCTTT,CASSFGQPTEAFF
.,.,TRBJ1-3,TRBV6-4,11,TGTGCCAGCGTGGATGGAAACACCATATATTTT,CASVDGNTIYF
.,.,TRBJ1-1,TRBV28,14,TGTGCCAGCATCCGGACGGTGAGGGACACTGAAGCTTTCTTT,CASIRTVRDTEAFF
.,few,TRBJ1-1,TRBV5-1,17,TGCGCCAGCAGCTTGGTTGGAGTAGGGATTATGAACACTGAAGCTTTCTTT,CASSLVGVGIMNTEAFF
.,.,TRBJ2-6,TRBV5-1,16,TGCGCCAGCAGCTTGGATACCGTCTCTGGGGCCAACGTCCTGACTTTC,CASSLDTVSGANVLTF
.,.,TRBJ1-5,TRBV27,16,TGTGCCAGCAGTTTATGGGGCGGGGGGGATTTTCAGCCCCAGCATTTT,CASSLWGGGDFQPQHF
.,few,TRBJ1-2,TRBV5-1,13,TGCGCCAGCAGGGAAGGGCCTAACTATGGCTACACCTTC,CASREGPNYGYTF
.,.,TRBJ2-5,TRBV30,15,TGTGCCTGGAGTGCCCTGACAGCCTTAACTGGGACCCAGTACTTC,CAWSALTALTGTQYF
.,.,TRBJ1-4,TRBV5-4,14,TGTGCCAGCAGCTCCGGACACGTTAATGAAAAACTGTTTTTT,CASSSGHVNEKLFF
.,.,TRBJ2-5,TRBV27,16,TGTGCCAGCAGTTTTAGTTTAGGAGCGGTAAGAGAGACCCAGTACTTC,CASSFSLGAVRETQYF
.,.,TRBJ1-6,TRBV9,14,TGTGCCAGCAGCCCTACCGGGGGGGTTTCACCCCTCCACTTT,CASSPTGGVSPLHF
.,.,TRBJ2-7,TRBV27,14,TGTGCCAGCAGATTGGGACCCTCAATCTACGAGCAGTACTTC,CASRLGPSIYEQYF
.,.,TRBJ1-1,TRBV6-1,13,TGTGCCAGCAGTGATTTAGGGAACACTGAAGCTTTCTTT,CASSDLGNTEAFF
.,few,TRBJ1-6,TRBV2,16,TGTGCCAGCAGTGGATCCGGCAGCTCCTATAATTCACCCCTCCACTTT,CASSGSGSSYNSPLHF
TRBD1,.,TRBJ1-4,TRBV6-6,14,TGTGCCAGCAGAAGCGACAGGGGGCGTGAAAAACTGTTTTTT,CASRSDRGREKLFF
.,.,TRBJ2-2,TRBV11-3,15,TGTGCCAGCTGCAAGACAGCTCCGAACACCGGGGAGCTGTTTTTT,CASCKTAPNTGELFF
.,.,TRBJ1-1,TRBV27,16,TGTGCCAGCAGTTTCGGTTCGAGCGCAGGGAACACTGAAGCTTTCTTT,CASSFGSSAGNTEAFF
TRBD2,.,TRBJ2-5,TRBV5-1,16,TGCGCCAGCAGCCGGCTCGGGGCGGGGGGAAGAGAGACCCAGTACTTC,CASSRLGAGGRETQYF
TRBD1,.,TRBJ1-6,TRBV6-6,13,TGTGCCAGCAGTGGGACAGTTCTTTCACCCCTCCACTTT,CASSGTVLSPLHF
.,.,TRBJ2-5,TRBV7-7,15,TGTGCTAGCAGCTTAGCCGGGGGGCCTGAAGAGACCCAGTACTTC,CASSLAGGPEETQYF
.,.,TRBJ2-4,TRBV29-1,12,TGCAGCGGGCACGGGACATACGGCATTCAGTACTTC,CSGHGTYGIQYF
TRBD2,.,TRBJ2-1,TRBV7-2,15,TGTGCCAGCAGCTTAAGTAGCGGGTCCTACAATGAGCAGTTCTTC,CASSLSSGSYNEQFF
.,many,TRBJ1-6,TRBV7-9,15,TGTGCCAGCAGCTTAGTTTCCGGCAGCCTCTCACCCCTCCACTTT,CASSLVSGSLSPLHF
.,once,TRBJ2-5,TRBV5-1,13,TGCGCCAGCAGCCCAGGGGTGGTCGAGACCCAGTACTTC,CASSPGVVETQYF
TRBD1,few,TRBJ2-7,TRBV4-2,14,TGTGCCAGCAGCCCAGGACAGGGGTCCTACGAGCAGTACTTC,CASSPGQGSYEQYF
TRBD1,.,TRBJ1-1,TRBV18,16,TGTGCCAGCTCACCGAGACAGGGGGAATCGAACACTGAAGCTTTCTTT,CASSPRQGESNTEAFF